This T cell receptor beta chain is drawn from a study of CD8 T cells in Susac syndrome (dated by TCRdb to about 2019). At the level of the whole study: Whether CD8+ T cell activation and differentiation in Susac syndrome was antigen driven was tested using repertoire sequencing.

Broader findings and caveats from the paper: The number of individuals in the TCR sequencing and HLA analysis was recognized as being relatively small.

High-throughput TCR beta sequencing profiled peripheral blood CD8+ and CD4+ T cells from healthy donors, Susac syndrome patients and multiple sclerosis patients. Healthy donors were age- and sex-matched controls. Bulk CD8+ and CD4+ T cells were purified magnetically by negative isolation, whereas CD8+ TEMRA cells were enriched by FACS. Blood was collected in EDTA tubes and processed within 24 hours, with PBMCs isolated through density gradient centrifugation. PBMCs intended for TCR sequencing were cryopreserved in liquid nitrogen and were subsequently thawed in a 37 degrees C water bath. The sorted or isolated CD4+, CD8+ and CD8+ TEMRA cells had a purity of 90% or higher. On this clonotype: Its cognate antigen has yet to be identified. No much larger clone is present one base from it, and per-base qualities are unavailable.

V sheds 7 bases and J sheds 0 bases, leaving 10 bases between their ends. Measured from the cysteine to the phenylalanine, the CDR3 is 13 residues long. Just the 39-base CDR3 DNA is kept, in frame starting at base 1. CDR1 and CDR2 (SGHNT, YYREEE) derive from the germline V gene (reference sequence). RNA was extracted using the RNeasy kit, and about 0.45 to 1 microgram was reverse transcribed with random hexamers. The immunoSEQ multiplex PCR assay, which covers 54 Vbeta and 13 Jbeta segments, was used to amplify TCR beta CDR3 regions. PCR amplification bias was corrected using a synthetic template baseline for primer optimization and computational correction. Concerning the study's data processing: Reads were annotated to V, D and J genes per IMGT and analyzed with immunoSEQ Analyzer, keeping only productive sequences. Clonality was calculated as one minus the Shannon entropy normalized by log2 of the number of productive unique sequences. Public and private clones were assessed among the 100 most prevalent clones of each patient and control. Clones were defined as Susac-specific if absent from the healthy and MS cohorts, from approximately 1,100 published viral clones and from other ImmuneACCESS disease sequences. In-frame beta chains were kept once TCRdb had trimmed the public reads at Q25 with fastp and called clones with MiXCR. Entries that share a CDR3 protein sequence are merged under the most common genes and DNA. The V and J calls shown here were made by TCRdb, not taken from the authors' results. Counted in this sample were roughly 120,000 distinct CDR3 sequences; around 94% of them appeared once. The leading ten clones occupy over 0.07% of the sample.

The sequence came from a human donor in good health. The specimen was CD4+ T cells from PBMCs. The chain uses TRBV5-4 and TRBJ1-1; the D gene identity is not certain. For the CDR3, the sequence is CASSDNMNTEAFF. The DNA sequence reads TGTGCCAGCTCCGACAACATGAACACTGAAGCTTTCTTT.